The 5 T cell receptor beta chains presented below share a single source sample, sequenced in a study of human T cells and chemical hapten exposure. Time point here: patch test 1, 2 weeks after DPC sensitization. Documented treatment: therapeutic diphenylcyclopropenone sensitization with weekly scalp DPC. TCRdb reprocessed the RACE reads via MiXCR and lists one record per CDR3 protein. The sample holds 74,000 or so distinct CDR3 sequences; 10% are singletons and the top ten take under 1.5%. This sample comprised whole blood, obtained in connection with sensitization to the hapten diphenylcyclopropenone (DPC). The receptors shown here come from a woman in her forties or fifties with alopecia areata. Some clones in this sample may be carry-over from other donors' samples.

This clonotype appeared a few times. The chain links TRBV7-6 to TRBJ2-3; 9 nucleotides align to TRBD2. CDR3 length: 18 amino acids. The germline gives CDR1 SGHVS, CDR2 FNYEAQ. J gave up 5 bases and V 0 bases, and 12 bases lay outside the gene matches. The CDR3 coding sequence is TGTGCCAGCAGCTTAGCGCAGGGTAGCGGGAGTTCCGGAGATACGCAGTATTTT. Its protein product is CASSLAQGSGSSGDTQYF.

The chain recombines TRBV28 with TRBJ1-2; D unresolved. CDR3 size: 12 residues. V lost 3 bases and J lost 4, with 6 bases in between. The germline gives CDR1 MDHEN, CDR2 SYDVKM. The CDR3 region has the DNA TGTGCCAGCAGTTTTCTTACCTATGGCTACACCTTC. This gives the protein CASSFLTYGYTF.

This clonotype was detected only a few times. The chain links TRBV5-5 to TRBJ1-2; D call uncertain. This CDR3 region has 14 residues. Trimming removed 0 bases at V and 2 bases at J, with 8 bases between. Germline V gene sequence: CDR1 SGHKS, CDR2 YYEKEE (reference sequence). CDR3 sequence (DNA): TGTGCCAGCAGCTTGGGGACGTTGAACTATGGCTACACCTTC. The encoded protein is CASSLGTLNYGYTF.

The genes are TRBV5-1 and TRBJ2-1; TRBD2 matches at 8 bases. Germline V gives CDR1 SGHRS, CDR2 YFSETQ. The CDR3 length is 14 residues. The V segment lost 5 bases and the J segment 4 bases; nucleotides outside the gene matches: 5. The CDR3 region is CASRAGLGYNEQFF. The DNA for the CDR3 is TGCGCCAGCAGAGCGGGACTAGGGTACAATGAGCAGTTCTTC.

This sequence joins TRBV24-1 and TRBJ1-5, with D unclear. V shed 9 bases and J shed 5 bases, with 13 bases lying between them. Germline V lookup: CDR1 KGHDR, CDR2 SFDVKD. The CDR3 runs to 13 residues. CDR3 protein: CATSSREYQPQHF. CDR3 sequence (DNA): TGTGCCACCTCGTCTAGGGAGTATCAGCCCCAGCATTTT.